Here is one TCR beta chain with its context. These data originate in a study of shared clonotypes between healthy human individuals. The table came from immunoSEQ multiplex PCR; TCRdb's copy has only in-frame clones and leaves some out. The sample carries roughly 1,600,000 clones, approximately 98.5% recorded once. V shed 5 bases, J shed 2 bases, and the junction held 1 base outside the gene matches. The germline gives CDR1 SGHTA, CDR2 FQGTGA. CDR3 size: 13 residues. Sequencing was done on a sample of naive CD4+ T cells sorted from blood. Subset in this sample: CD45RA+ positively selected. This clonotype was obtained from a man in his thirties or forties in good health. V gene TRBV7-3 combines with J gene TRBJ2-3, with 7 nucleotides matching TRBD2. CDR3 sequence: CASSREVTDTQYF. The CDR3 DNA sequence: TGTGCCAGCAGCCGGGAGGTCACAGATACGCAGTATTTT.